A single sample gave rise to the 7 T cell receptor beta chains below, sequenced in a study of control samples from healthy donors and cancer patients (dated by TCRdb to 2020 to 2022). The library came from the immunoSEQ multiplex PCR assay. What TCRdb holds here is the immuneACCESS table cut down to in-frame rearrangements. Part of the clones is not present; checked against another copy, under half of the missing clones reflect an unresolved V gene, and the others are unexplained. The sample records 110,000 to 150,000 clones, less than 95% of which are singletons. Over 6% of the sample is taken by the ten largest. Sequenced: blood. These receptors were obtained from a man younger than 35 in good health.

The chain recombines TRBV3-1 (or the pseudogene TRBV3-2) with TRBJ2-7, with D perhaps matching TRBD2 (5 bases). The ends were cut back, 0 bases at V and 2 bases at J, with 8 bases in the middle. The V gene's germline CDR1 is LGHDT and CDR2 YNNKEL (reference sequence). The CDR3 runs to 14 residues. The CDR3 loop is CASSQDPGTYEQYF. Here the CDR3 DNA reads TGTGCCAGCAGCCAAGATCCGGGAACCTACGAGCAGTACTTC.

The chain joins TRBV5-4 to TRBJ2-6, with D unclear. The CDR3 contains 15 residues. Trimming left V 6 bases short and J 2 bases short, with 12 bases between. CDR1 SGHNT and CDR2 YYREEE come from the germline V gene (reference sequence). CDR3 residues: CASTSIITGANVLTF. The DNA for the CDR3 is TGTGCCAGCACCAGCATAATAACTGGGGCCAACGTCCTGACTTTC.

The chain joins TRBV4-3 to TRBJ2-3, with TRBD1 matching over 7 bases. The CDR3 is 16 residues long. Unmatched junction bases numbered 6, after V lost 1 base and J lost 2 bases. Germline CDR1 LGHNA, CDR2 YSLEER. The CDR3 bases are TGCGCCAGCAGCCAAGGTGGGACAGTGCCCACAGATACGCAGTATTTT. It is translated as CASSQGGTVPTDTQYF.

CDR3 region: CASSRTGGYGYTF. For the CDR3, the DNA is TGTGCCAGCAGCCGTACAGGGGGGTATGGCTACACCTTC. The chain has TRBV3-1 (or the pseudogene TRBV3-2) and TRBJ1-2, with 8 bases aligning to TRBD1. Germline V CDR1 and CDR2: LGHDT, YNNKEL (reference sequence). After removal of 4 bases from V and 5 bases from J, the junction contained 3 bases not matched to a gene. The CDR3 totals 13 residues.

V is TRBV5-6 and J is TRBJ2-7; 10 bases match TRBD1. CDR1 is SGHDT and CDR2 is YYEEEE in the germline V gene. The CDR3 is 14 residues long. The V segment lost 2 bases and the J segment 3 bases; nucleotides outside the gene matches: 2. Here the CDR3 reads CASSFGTGDYEQYF. The DNA for the CDR3 is TGTGCCAGCAGCTTCGGGACAGGGGACTACGAGCAGTACTTC.

The chain uses TRBV7-2 and TRBJ2-1, with 7 bases matching TRBD1. The CDR3 consists of 15 residues. From germline, CDR1 is SGHTA and CDR2 FQGNSA. V lost 1 base, J lost 4 bases, and 4 bases stayed unmatched. The CDR3 region has the DNA TGTGCCAGCAGCTTAGGGCGACAGGGATACAATGAGCAGTTCTTC. Amino acids: CASSLGRQGYNEQFF.

The rearrangement uses TRBV4-1 and TRBJ2-5; D gene ambiguous. The V end was cut by 1 base, the J end by 5 bases, with 8 bases between. Germline V gene lookup returns CDR1 MGHRA and CDR2 YSYEKL. The CDR3 consists of 13 residues. Here the CDR3 DNA reads TGCGCCAGCAGCCAAGCAGGACCGGAGACCCAGTACTTC. Its translation is CASSQAGPETQYF.